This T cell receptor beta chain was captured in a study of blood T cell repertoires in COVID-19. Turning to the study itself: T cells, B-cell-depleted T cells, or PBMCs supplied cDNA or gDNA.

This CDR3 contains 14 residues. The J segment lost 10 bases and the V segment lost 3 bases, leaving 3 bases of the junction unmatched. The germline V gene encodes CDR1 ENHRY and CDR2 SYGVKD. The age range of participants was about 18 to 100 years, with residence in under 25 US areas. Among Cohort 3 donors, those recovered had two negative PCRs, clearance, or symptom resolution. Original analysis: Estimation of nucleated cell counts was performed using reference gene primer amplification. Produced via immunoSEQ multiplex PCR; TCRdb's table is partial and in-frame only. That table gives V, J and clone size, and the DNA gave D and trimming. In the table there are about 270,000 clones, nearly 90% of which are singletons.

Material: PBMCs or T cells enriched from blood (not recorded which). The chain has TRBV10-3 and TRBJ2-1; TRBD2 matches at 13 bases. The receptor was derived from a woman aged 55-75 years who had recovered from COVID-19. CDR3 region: CAISDGTSGMEQFF. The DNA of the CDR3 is TGTGCCATCAGTGACGGGACTAGCGGGATGGAGCAGTTCTTC.